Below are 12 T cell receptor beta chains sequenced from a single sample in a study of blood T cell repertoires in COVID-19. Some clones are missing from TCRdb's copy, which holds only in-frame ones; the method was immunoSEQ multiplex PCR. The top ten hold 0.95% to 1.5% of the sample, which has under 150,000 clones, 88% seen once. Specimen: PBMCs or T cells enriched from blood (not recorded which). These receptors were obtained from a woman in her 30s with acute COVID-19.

Here the CDR3 reads CASSPGTGETTEAFF. CDR3 DNA: TGTGCCAGCAGCCCTGGGACAGGGGAAACCACTGAAGCTTTCTTT. V usage is TRBV7-2 and J usage is TRBJ1-1, with TRBD1 identical over 10 bases. CDR1 SGHTA and CDR2 FQGNSA come from the germline V gene. This CDR3 comprises 15 residues. Trimming took 5 bases from V and 4 from J; bases not matched to a gene: 7.

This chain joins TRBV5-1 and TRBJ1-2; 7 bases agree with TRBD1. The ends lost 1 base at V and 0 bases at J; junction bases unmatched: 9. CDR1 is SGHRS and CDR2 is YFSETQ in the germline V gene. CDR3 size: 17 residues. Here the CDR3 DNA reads TGCGCCAGCAGCTTGACCGGGACAGCGTCGACTAACTATGGCTACACCTTC. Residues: CASSLTGTASTNYGYTF.

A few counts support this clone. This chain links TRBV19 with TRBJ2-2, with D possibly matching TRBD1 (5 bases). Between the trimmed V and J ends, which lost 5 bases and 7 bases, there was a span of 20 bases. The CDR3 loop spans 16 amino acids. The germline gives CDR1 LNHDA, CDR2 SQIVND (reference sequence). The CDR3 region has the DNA TGTGCCAGTAGTCCCGTCCGGGCAGGGAAAGGCGGGGAGCTGTTTTTT. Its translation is CASSPVRAGKGGELFF.

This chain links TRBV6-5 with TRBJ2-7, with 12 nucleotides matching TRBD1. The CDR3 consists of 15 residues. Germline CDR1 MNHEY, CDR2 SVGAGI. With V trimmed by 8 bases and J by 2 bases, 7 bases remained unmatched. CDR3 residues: CASRRGDRGPYEQYF. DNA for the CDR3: TGTGCCAGCCGGAGAGGGGACAGGGGGCCCTACGAGCAGTACTTC.

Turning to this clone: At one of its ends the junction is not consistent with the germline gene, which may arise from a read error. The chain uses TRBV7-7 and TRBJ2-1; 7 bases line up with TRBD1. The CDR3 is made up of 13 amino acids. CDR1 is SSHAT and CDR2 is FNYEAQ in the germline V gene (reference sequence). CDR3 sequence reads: CASSLTGSDEQFF. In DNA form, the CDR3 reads TGTGCTAGCAGCTTGACAGGGTCGGATGAGCAGTTCTTC.

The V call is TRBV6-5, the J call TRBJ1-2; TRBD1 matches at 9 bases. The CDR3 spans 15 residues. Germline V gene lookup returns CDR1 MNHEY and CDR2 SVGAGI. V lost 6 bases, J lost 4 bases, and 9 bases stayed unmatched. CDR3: CASRIQGAVAYGYTF. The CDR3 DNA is TGTGCCAGCAGGATACAGGGGGCTGTCGCCTATGGCTACACCTTC.

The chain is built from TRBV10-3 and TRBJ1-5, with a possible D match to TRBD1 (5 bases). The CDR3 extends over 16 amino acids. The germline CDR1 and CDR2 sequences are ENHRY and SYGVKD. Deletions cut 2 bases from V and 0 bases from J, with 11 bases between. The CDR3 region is CAISEPWGDSNQPQHF. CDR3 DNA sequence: TGTGCCATCAGTGAGCCTTGGGGGGATAGCAATCAGCCCCAGCATTTT.

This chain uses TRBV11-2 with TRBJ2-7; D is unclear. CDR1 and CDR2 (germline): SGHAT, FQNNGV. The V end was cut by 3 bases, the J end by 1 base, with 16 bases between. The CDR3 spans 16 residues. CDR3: CASSLDLTPGSYEQYF. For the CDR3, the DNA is TGTGCCAGCAGCTTGGATCTCACTCCGGGTTCCTACGAGCAGTACTTC.

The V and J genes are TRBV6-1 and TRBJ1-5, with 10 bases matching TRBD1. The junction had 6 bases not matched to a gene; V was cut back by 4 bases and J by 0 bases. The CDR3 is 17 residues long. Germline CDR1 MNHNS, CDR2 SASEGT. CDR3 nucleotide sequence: TGTGCCAGCAGTGGGAGGACAGGGGGGTATAGCAATCAGCCCCAGCATTTT. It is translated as CASSGRTGGYSNQPQHF.

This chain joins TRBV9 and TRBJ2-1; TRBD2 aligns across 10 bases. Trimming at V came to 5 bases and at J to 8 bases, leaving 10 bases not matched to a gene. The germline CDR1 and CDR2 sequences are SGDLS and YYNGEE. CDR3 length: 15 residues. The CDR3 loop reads CASSDQGAGGYEQFF. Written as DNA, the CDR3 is TGTGCCAGCAGTGACCAGGGAGCGGGAGGGTATGAGCAGTTCTTC.

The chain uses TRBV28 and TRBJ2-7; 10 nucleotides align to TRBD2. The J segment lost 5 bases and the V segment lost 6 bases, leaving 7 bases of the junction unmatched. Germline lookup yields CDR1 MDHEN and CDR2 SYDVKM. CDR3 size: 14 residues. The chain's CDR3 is CASRASGSGHEQYF. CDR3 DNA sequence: TGTGCCAGCAGGGCTAGCGGGAGCGGTCACGAGCAGTACTTC.

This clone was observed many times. CDR3 nucleotide sequence: TGTGCCACCAGTGATGCGGGACTAGCGGGAGCTGGCTACAATGAGCAGTTCTTC. Translating gives CATSDAGLAGAGYNEQFF. V is TRBV24-1 and J is TRBJ2-1; 14 bases are a match to TRBD2. Germline assignment: CDR1 KGHDR and CDR2 SFDVKD. The CDR3 is 18 amino acids. With V trimmed by 3 bases and J by 3 bases, 6 bases remained unmatched.